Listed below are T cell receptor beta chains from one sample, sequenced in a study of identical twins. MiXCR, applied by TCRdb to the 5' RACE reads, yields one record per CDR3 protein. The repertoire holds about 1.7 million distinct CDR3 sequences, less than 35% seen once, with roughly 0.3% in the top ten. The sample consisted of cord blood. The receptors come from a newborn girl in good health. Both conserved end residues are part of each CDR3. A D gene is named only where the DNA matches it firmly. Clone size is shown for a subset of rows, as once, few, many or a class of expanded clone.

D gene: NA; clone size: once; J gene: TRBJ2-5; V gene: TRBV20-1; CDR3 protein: CGASDSYQETQYF; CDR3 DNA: TGCGGTGCTAGCGACAGCTACCAAGAGACCCAGTACTTC
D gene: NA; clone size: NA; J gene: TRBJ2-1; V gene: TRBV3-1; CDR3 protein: CASSQVLFDGRSYNEQFF; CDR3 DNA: TGTGCCAGCAGCCAAGTCCTCTTCGACGGGAGATCCTACAATGAGCAGTTCTTC
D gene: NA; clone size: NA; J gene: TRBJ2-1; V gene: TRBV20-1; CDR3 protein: CSAIDRDPFSYNEQFF; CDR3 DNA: TGCAGTGCTATCGACAGAGATCCTTTCTCCTACAATGAGCAGTTCTTC
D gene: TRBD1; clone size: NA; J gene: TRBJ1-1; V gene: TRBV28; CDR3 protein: CASSSMDRGGTEAFF; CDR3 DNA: TGTGCCAGCAGTTCCATGGACAGGGGGGGCACTGAAGCTTTCTTT
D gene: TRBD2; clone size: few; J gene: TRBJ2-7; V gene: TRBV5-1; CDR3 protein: CASSSAGTSGRAYEQYF; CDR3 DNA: TGCGCCAGCAGCTCTGCCGGGACTAGCGGGAGGGCCTACGAGCAGTACTTC
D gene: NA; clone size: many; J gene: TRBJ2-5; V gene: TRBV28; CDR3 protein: CASSLTLEAAQYF; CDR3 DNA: TGTGCCAGCAGTTTAACCCTTGAGGCGGCCCAGTACTTC
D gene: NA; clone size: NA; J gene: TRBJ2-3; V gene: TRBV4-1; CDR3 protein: CASSQVLGYGTSTDTQYF; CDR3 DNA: TGCGCCAGCAGCCAAGTCCTGGGGTACGGGACTAGCACAGATACGCAGTATTTT
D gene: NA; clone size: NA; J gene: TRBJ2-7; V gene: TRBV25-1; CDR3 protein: CASSDFDERYF; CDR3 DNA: TGTGCCAGCAGTGACTTCGACGAGCGGTACTTC
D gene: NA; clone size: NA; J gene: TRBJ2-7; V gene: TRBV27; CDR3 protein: CASSLGRSSYGQYF; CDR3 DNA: TGTGCCAGCAGTCTAGGACGGAGCTCCTACGGGCAGTACTTC
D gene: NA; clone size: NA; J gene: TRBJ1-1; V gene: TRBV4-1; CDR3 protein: CTSSLIQGGTEAFF; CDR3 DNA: TGCACCAGCAGCCTAATACAGGGAGGCACTGAAGCTTTCTTT
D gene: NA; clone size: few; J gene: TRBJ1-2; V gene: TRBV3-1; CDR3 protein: CASSHQDYGYTF; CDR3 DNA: TGTGCCAGCAGCCACCAGGACTATGGCTACACCTTC
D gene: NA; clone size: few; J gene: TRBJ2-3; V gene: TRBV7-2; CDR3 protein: CASSYLGTSSTDTQYF; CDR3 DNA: TGTGCCAGCAGCTACCTGGGGACCTCGAGCACAGATACGCAGTATTTT
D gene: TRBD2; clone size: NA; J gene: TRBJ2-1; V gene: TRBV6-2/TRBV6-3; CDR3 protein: CASSYQLAGEGEQFF; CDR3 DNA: TGTGCCAGCAGTTACCAACTAGCGGGAGAGGGTGAGCAGTTCTTC
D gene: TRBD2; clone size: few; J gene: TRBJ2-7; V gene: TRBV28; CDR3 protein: CASSSHLAGVNEQYF; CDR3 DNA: TGTGCCAGCAGTTCCCACCTAGCGGGAGTTAACGAGCAGTACTTC
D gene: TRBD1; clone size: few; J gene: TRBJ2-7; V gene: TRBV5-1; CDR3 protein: CASRPDRGLTYEQYF; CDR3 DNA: TGCGCCAGCAGACCCGACAGGGGGTTAACCTACGAGCAGTACTTC
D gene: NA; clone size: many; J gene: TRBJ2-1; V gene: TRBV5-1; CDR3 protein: CASSPREGSYNEQFF; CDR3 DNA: TGCGCCAGCAGCCCCCGTGAGGGTTCCTACAATGAGCAGTTCTTC
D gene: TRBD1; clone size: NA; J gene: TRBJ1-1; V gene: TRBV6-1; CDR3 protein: CASTLEGQLNTEAFF; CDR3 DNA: TGTGCCAGCACCCTGGAGGGACAGCTGAACACTGAAGCTTTCTTT
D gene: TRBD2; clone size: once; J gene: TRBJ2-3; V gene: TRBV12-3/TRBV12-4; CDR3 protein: CASSFPLAGVEVDTQYF; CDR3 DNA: TGTGCCAGCAGTTTTCCTCTAGCGGGAGTCGAGGTAGATACGCAGTATTTT
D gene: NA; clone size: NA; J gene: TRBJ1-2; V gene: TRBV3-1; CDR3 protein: CASSQDLGGPLTFYGYTF; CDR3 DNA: TGTGCCAGCAGCCAAGATCTCGGGGGCCCTTTAACCTTCTATGGCTACACCTTC
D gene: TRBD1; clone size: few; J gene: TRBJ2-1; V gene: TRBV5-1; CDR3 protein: CASSSETQGAGRNEQFF; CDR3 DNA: TGCGCCAGCAGCTCCGAAACACAGGGGGCAGGGCGTAATGAGCAGTTCTTC
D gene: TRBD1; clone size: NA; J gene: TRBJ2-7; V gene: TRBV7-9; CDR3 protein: CASSETRDRTPYEQYF; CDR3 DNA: TGTGCCAGCAGCGAGACCCGGGACAGGACCCCCTACGAGCAGTACTTC
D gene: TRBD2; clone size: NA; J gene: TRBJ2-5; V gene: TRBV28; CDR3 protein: CASSLSGTSGERYF; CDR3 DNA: TGTGCCAGCAGTTTGTCGGGTACTAGCGGCGAGCGGTACTTC
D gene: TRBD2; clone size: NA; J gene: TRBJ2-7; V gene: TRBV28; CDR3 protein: CASSTTSGPSYEQYF; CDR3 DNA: TGTGCCAGCAGCACCACTAGCGGACCCTCCTACGAGCAGTACTTC
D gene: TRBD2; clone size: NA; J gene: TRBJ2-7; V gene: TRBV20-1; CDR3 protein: CSVVAGVSYEQYF; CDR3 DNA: TGCAGTGTTGTAGCGGGGGTGAGCTACGAGCAGTACTTC
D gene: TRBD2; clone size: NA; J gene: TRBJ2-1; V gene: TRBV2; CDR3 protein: CASRGLAGVFYNEQFF; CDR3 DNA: TGTGCCAGCAGGGGACTAGCGGGGGTTTTCTACAATGAGCAGTTCTTC
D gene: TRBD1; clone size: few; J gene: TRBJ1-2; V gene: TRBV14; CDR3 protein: CASSQDSGTENGYTF; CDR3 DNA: TGTGCCAGCAGCCAAGATAGCGGGACAGAAAATGGCTACACCTTC
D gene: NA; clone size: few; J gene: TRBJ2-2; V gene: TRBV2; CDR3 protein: CASSPTRGTGELFF; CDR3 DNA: TGTGCCAGCAGCCCCACGCGGGGCACCGGGGAGCTGTTTTTT
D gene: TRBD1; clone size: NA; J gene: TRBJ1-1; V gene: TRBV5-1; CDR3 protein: CASSSYQGAQTEAFF; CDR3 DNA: TGCGCCAGCAGCTCGTACCAGGGGGCGCAGACTGAAGCTTTCTTT
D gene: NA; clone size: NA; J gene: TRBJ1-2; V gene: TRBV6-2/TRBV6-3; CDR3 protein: CASSYSRGFGGYTF; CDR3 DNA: TGTGCCAGCAGTTACTCCCGGGGTTTTGGTGGCTACACCTTC
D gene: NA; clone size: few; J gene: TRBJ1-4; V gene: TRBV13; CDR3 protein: CAVRGRLGEKLFF; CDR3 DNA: TGTGCCGTTCGGGGGCGGTTAGGTGAAAAACTGTTTTTT
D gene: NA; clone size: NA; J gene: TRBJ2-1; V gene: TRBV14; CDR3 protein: CASSQEFLENEQFF; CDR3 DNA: TGTGCCAGCAGCCAAGAATTTCTGGAGAATGAGCAGTTCTTC
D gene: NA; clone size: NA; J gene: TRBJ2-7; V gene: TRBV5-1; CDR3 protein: CASSLVGGPGYEQYF; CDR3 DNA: TGCGCCAGCAGCTTGGTAGGGGGACCAGGATACGAGCAGTACTTC
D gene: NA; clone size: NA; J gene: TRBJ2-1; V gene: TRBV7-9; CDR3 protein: CASSRGLTPRRFEQFF; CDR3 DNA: TGTGCCAGCAGCCGCGGACTAACGCCACGACGTTTTGAGCAGTTCTTC
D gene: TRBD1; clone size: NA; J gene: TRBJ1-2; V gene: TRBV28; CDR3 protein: CASTRTGTHGYTF; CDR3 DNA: TGTGCCAGCACCCGGACAGGGACTCATGGCTACACCTTC
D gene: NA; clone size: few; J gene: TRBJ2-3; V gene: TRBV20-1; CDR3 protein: CSASGGPRTDTQYF; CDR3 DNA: TGCAGTGCTAGCGGGGGGCCGCGCACAGATACGCAGTATTTT
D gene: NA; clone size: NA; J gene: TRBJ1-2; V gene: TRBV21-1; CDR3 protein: CASSNRGGVANYGYTF; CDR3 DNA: TGTGCCAGCAGCAATAGGGGAGGGGTAGCTAACTATGGCTACACCTTC
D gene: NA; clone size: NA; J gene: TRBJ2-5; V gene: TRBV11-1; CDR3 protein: CASSTSPTAPKETQYF; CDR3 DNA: TGTGCCAGCTCTACTAGCCCAACGGCCCCAAAAGAGACCCAGTACTTC
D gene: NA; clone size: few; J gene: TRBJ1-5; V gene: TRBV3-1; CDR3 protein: CASSQDSGGSNQPQHF; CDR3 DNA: TGTGCCAGCAGCCAAGATTCCGGGGGCAGCAATCAGCCCCAGCATTTT
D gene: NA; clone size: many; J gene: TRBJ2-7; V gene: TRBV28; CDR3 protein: CASSLPGTGSSYEQYF; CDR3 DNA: TGCGCCAGCAGCTTGCCGGGTACAGGGTCCTCCTACGAGCAGTACTTC
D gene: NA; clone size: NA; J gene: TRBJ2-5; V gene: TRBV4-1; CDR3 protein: CASSRAAENQETQYF; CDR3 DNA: TGCGCCAGCAGCCGAGCAGCGGAGAATCAAGAGACCCAGTACTTC
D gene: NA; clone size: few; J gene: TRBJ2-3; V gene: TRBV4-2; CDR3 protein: CAGSSTSGTDTQYF; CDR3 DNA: TGTGCCGGCAGCTCGACTAGTGGCACAGATACGCAGTATTTT
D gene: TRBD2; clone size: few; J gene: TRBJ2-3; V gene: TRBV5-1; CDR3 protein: CASRGRLAPTDTQYF; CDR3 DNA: TGCGCCAGCAGAGGACGACTAGCACCCACAGATACGCAGTATTTT
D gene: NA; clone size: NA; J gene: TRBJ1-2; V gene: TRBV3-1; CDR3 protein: CASSQDWGQGYTF; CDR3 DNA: TGTGCCAGCAGCCAAGATTGGGGGCAGGGCTACACCTTC
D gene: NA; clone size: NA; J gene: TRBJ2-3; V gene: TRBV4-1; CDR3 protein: CASSQEAKGITDTQYF; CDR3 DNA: TGCGCCAGCAGCCAAGAGGCAAAGGGGATCACAGATACGCAGTATTTT
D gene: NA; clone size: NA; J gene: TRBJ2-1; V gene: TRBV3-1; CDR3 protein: CASSPDQSSYNEQFF; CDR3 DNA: TGTGCCAGCAGTCCAGACCAAAGCTCCTACAATGAGCAGTTCTTC
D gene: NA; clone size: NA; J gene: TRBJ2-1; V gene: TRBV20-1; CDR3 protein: CSARDYEQYNEQFF; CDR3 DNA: TGCAGTGCTAGAGATTACGAGCAGTACAATGAGCAGTTCTTC
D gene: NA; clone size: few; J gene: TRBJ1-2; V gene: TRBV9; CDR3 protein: CASSVAWDNYGYTF; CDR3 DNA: TGTGCCAGCAGCGTAGCCTGGGACAACTATGGCTACACCTTC
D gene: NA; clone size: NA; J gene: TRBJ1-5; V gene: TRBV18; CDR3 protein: CASSPRRRNQPQHF; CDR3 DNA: TGTGCCAGCTCACCAAGGCGGCGCAATCAGCCCCAGCATTTT
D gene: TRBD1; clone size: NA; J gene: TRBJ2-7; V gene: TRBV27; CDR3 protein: CASSSPDRRYEQYF; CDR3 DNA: TGTGCCAGCAGTTCCCCGGACAGGCGCTACGAGCAGTACTTC
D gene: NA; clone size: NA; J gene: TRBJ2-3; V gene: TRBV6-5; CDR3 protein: CASSLGMGTDTQYF; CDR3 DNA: TGTGCCAGCAGCTTAGGAATGGGCACAGATACGCAGTATTTT
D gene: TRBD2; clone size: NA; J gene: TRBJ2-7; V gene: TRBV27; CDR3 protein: CASSLRREGHEQYF; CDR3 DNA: TGTGCCAGCAGTTTACGCCGGGAGGGCCACGAGCAGTACTTC